The 23 T cell receptor beta chains below were found in one sample sequenced in a study of brain T cells in children with intractable seizures. The data were produced by immunoSEQ multiplex PCR, yet TCRdb's version contains in-frame clones alone and is incomplete. The data hold about 340,000 clones, with more than 85% observed a single time. The time point was: blood from clinic visit 5 months post-surgery; TSC patient then seizure free. The sample in question was peripheral blood, obtained 4 to 5 months after surgery. Receptors originate from a boy under two years old with tuberous sclerosis and intractable seizures.

The chain couples TRBV27 to TRBJ1-6, with 8 bases aligning to TRBD1. The J segment lost 7 bases and the V segment lost 6 bases, leaving 5 bases of the junction unmatched. This CDR3 contains 14 residues. CDR1 and CDR2 (germline): MNHEY, SMNVEV (reference sequence). CDR3 coding DNA: TGTGCCAGCAGAGGACAGGGTGAAAATTCACCCCTCCACTTT. Its protein is CASRGQGENSPLHF.

The V gene is TRBV3-1 (or the pseudogene TRBV3-2), the J gene TRBJ2-1; 7 positions agree with TRBD1. The germline V gene encodes CDR1 LGHDT and CDR2 YNNKEL (reference sequence). The V segment lost 1 base and the J segment 0 bases; nucleotides outside the gene matches: 3. CDR3 length: 16 amino acids. The CDR3 DNA reads as TGTGCCAGCAGCCAAGCCCGGGACAGCTCCTACAATGAGCAGTTCTTC. Translation gives CASSQARDSSYNEQFF.

V usage is TRBV5-1 and J usage is TRBJ1-6, with D tentatively TRBD1 (6 bases). The V gene's germline CDR1 is SGHRS and CDR2 YFSETQ. V lost 4 bases to trimming and J lost 10 bases, with 18 bases between them. The CDR3 has 15 amino acids. CDR3 region: CASSTKPGVGSPLHF. CDR3 sequence (DNA): TGCGCCAGCAGCACCAAACCAGGGGTGGGGTCACCCCTCCACTTT.

Of note for this clone: The same CDR3 arises from other DNA sequences in this sample as well. The chain is built from TRBV19 and TRBJ1-2; D perhaps matches TRBD1 (5 bases). V dropped 6 bases and J dropped 0 bases, with 11 bases sitting between them. Per the germline V gene, CDR1 is LNHDA and CDR2 is SQIVND (reference sequence). This CDR3 has 14 amino acids. The CDR3 loop reads CASSIQASNYGYTF. The CDR3 DNA reads TGTGCCAGTAGCATACAGGCGTCTAACTATGGCTACACCTTC.

V gene TRBV6-5 combines with J gene TRBJ2-1, with 9 bases identical to TRBD2. The CDR3 consists of 15 residues. CDR1 is MNHEY and CDR2 is SVGAGI in the germline V gene. Germline trimming cut 2 bases from V and 8 bases from J; bases unmatched to any gene: 7. DNA for the CDR3: TGTGCCAGCAGTTACCTCCCGCTAGCGGGGTATGAGCAGTTCTTC. It yields the protein CASSYLPLAGYEQFF.

The rearrangement joins TRBV6-6 to TRBJ2-3; D unclear. Germline V gene sequence: CDR1 MNHNY, CDR2 SVGAGI (reference sequence). Trimming cost V 2 bases and J 1 base, with 7 bases left between them. The CDR3 sequence is 14 residues long. CDR3 nucleotide sequence: TGTGCCAGCAGTTACGGGGTGGGCACAGATACGCAGTATTTT. Its translation is CASSYGVGTDTQYF.

The chain is built from TRBV4-1 and TRBJ1-5, with unresolved D. There are 17 residues in the CDR3. V was shortened by 4 bases and J by 2 bases, with 18 bases between the two germline ends. CDR1 and CDR2 (germline): MGHRA, YSYEKL. This CDR3 reads CASSPGVTIEGNQPQHF. Here the CDR3 DNA reads TGCGCCAGCAGCCCGGGAGTTACTATAGAAGGCAATCAGCCCCAGCATTTT.

The chain combines TRBV18 with TRBJ2-1, with 9 bases matching TRBD1. Germline V CDR1 and CDR2: KGHSH, LQKENI. V lost 2 bases and J lost 4; bases outside the gene matches: 6. This CDR3 has 16 residues. For the CDR3, the DNA is TGTGCCAGCTCACCAAGGACAGGGGCCTTATACAATGAGCAGTTCTTC. The encoded protein is CASSPRTGALYNEQFF.

The V gene is TRBV5-4, the J gene TRBJ2-5, with D possibly called TRBD1 or TRBD2 (5 bases each). V shed 1 base and J shed 0 bases, with 13 bases lying between them. This CDR3 has 16 amino acids. CDR1 and CDR2 (germline): SGHNT, YYREEE (reference sequence). CDR3 in DNA: TGTGCCAGCAGCTTGAGAGTCGGGGCTTACCAAGAGACCCAGTACTTC. Amino acid sequence: CASSLRVGAYQETQYF.

The J gene is TRBJ2-7, the V gene TRBV9; possibly TRBD2 for D (5 bases). This CDR3 spans 12 amino acids. Germline V gene data show CDR1 as SGDLS and CDR2 as YYNGEE. V shed 3 bases and J shed 3 bases, with 7 bases lying between them. The CDR3 protein is CASSGRDYEQYF. The CDR3 nucleotides are TGTGCCAGCAGCGGCCGGGACTACGAGCAGTACTTC.

This rearrangement joins TRBV4-2 to TRBJ1-3; 7 positions match TRBD1. Germline CDR1 reads LGHNA; CDR2 reads YNFKEQ. The CDR3 runs to 15 residues. The V gene end was trimmed by 0 bases and the J gene end by 4 bases; junction bases not matched to a gene: 3. The CDR3 spells CASSQDWTGGNTIYF. CDR3 coding DNA: TGTGCCAGCAGCCAAGATTGGACAGGCGGAAACACCATATATTTT.

V is TRBV29-1 and J is TRBJ1-1, with D unclear. The V gene's germline CDR1 is SQVTM and CDR2 ANQGSEA. The CDR3 spans 14 residues. The V and J ends lost 3 bases and 6 bases respectively, with 17 bases between them. The CDR3 DNA follows: TGCAGCGTTGAGGGGTACCTTGATTCGGCTGAAGCTTTCTTT. Amino acid sequence: CSVEGYLDSAEAFF. Using reference TRBV29-1 and TRBJ1-1 for the parts outside the CDR3, the full variable domain is SAVISQKPSRDICQRGTSLTIQCQVDSQVTMMFWYRQQPGQSLTLIATANQGSEATYESGFVIDKFPISRPNLTFSTLTVSNMSPEDSSIYLCSVEGYLDSAEAFFGQGTRLTVV.

The chain combines TRBV29-1 with TRBJ1-2; no reliable D call. V was shortened by 5 bases and J by 5 bases, with 21 bases between the two germline ends. The CDR3 sequence is 15 residues long. Germline-derived CDR1 and CDR2 are SQVTM and ANQGSEA. The CDR3 DNA sequence: TGCAGCGTTTTACTAGGGCGAATTTCATCGTATGGCTACACCTTC. It specifies CSVLLGRISSYGYTF.

The chain carries TRBV6-1 and TRBJ1-2; D is undetermined. CDR3 size: 14 residues. The ends were cut back, 1 base at V and 4 bases at J, with 10 bases in the middle. CDR1 MNHNS and CDR2 SASEGT come from the germline V gene. CDR3 protein: CASSEEPTAYGYTF. The CDR3 bases are TGTGCCAGCAGTGAAGAGCCGACGGCCTATGGCTACACCTTC.

The J gene is TRBJ2-3, the V gene TRBV7-2, with TRBD1 matching over 7 bases. CDR1 SGHTA and CDR2 FQGNSA come from the germline V gene. V trimming: 2 bases; J trimming: 3 bases; junction bases outside the gene matches: 5. This CDR3 is 15 amino acids long. CDR3 in amino acids: CASSLSTGRTDTQYF. CDR3 bases: TGTGCCAGCAGCTTATCGACAGGGCGGACAGATACGCAGTATTTT.

The chain links TRBV12-3 or TRBV12-4 to TRBJ2-5; no definite D call. Trimming pared 8 bases from V and 0 bases from J, leaving 10 bases between. The CDR3 totals 13 residues. The CDR3 protein is CASSRPNQETQYF. DNA for the CDR3: TGTGCCAGCTCTCGCCCTAACCAAGAGACCCAGTACTTC.

V gene TRBV9 combines with J gene TRBJ2-1, with TRBD2 as a possible D gene (6 bases). CDR1 and CDR2 (germline): SGDLS, YYNGEE. This CDR3 is built from 14 residues. V was shortened by 0 bases and J by 7 bases, with 11 bases between the two germline ends. DNA of the CDR3: TGTGCCAGCAGCGTAGAGGCAGGGACTAATGAGCAGTTCTTC. It specifies CASSVEAGTNEQFF.

V is TRBV2 and J is TRBJ2-1, with unresolved D. V was clipped by 4 bases and J by 4 bases, with 5 bases between them. There are 12 residues in the CDR3. From germline, CDR1 is SNHLY and CDR2 FYNNEI. The CDR3 region is CASSGPYNEQFF. In DNA, the CDR3 is TGTGCCAGCAGTGGACCGTACAATGAGCAGTTCTTC.

The chain couples TRBV2 to TRBJ2-1, with 7 bases matching TRBD2. This CDR3 is built from 15 residues. CDR1 is SNHLY and CDR2 is FYNNEI in the germline V gene. V was clipped by 6 bases and J by 0 bases; unmatched bases: 5. This chain's CDR3 is CASSSRTSSYNEQFF. In DNA, the CDR3 is TGTGCCAGCAGCAGCCGGACTAGCTCCTACAATGAGCAGTTCTTC.

The rearrangement links TRBV6-5 to TRBJ2-7; tentatively, D is TRBD2 (6 bases). V dropped 3 bases and J dropped 5 bases, with 17 bases sitting between them. Germline V gives CDR1 MNHEY, CDR2 SVGAGI. The CDR3 loop spans 15 amino acids. The CDR3: CASSYSFSGWNEQYF. CDR3 in DNA: TGTGCCAGCAGTTATAGTTTTAGCGGTTGGAACGAGCAGTACTTC.

The chain recombines TRBV13 with TRBJ1-2; no firm D call. Germline V lookup: CDR1 PRHDT, CDR2 FYEKMQ (reference sequence). The CDR3 length is 13 residues. The germline V and J ends were trimmed by 5 bases and 6 bases, with 13 bases remaining between them. CDR3 amino acids: CASSGRRADGYTF. The CDR3 nucleotides are TGTGCCAGCAGCGGACGACGAGCAGATGGCTACACCTTC.

This clone was recorded once. The chain couples TRBV7-9 to TRBJ2-7; the match to TRBD1 covers 7 bases. V gave up 5 bases and J gave up 1 base; unmatched junction bases: 8. This CDR3 is built from 15 residues. Looked up from germline, CDR1 is SEHNR and CDR2 is FQNEAQ (reference sequence). CDR3 in DNA: TGTGCCAGCAGCCAAATCAGGGGACAGTCCTACGAGCAGTACTTC. It is translated as CASSQIRGQSYEQYF.

Points on this clone: This sample includes further DNA sequences coding for the same CDR3. The rearrangement joins TRBV12-3 or TRBV12-4 to TRBJ1-6; D unclear. V was shortened by 3 bases and J by 9 bases, with 3 bases between the two germline ends. This CDR3 region has 11 residues. The CDR3 coding sequence is TGTGCCAGCAGTTTTGGTTCACCCCTCCACTTT. Protein: CASSFGSPLHF.